This T cell receptor (beta chain) is from a study of CD8 T cells in ankylosing spondylitis. Study outcomes and limitations: According to the report, clones linked to the disease were significantly enriched in matched synovial fluid samples taken from ankylosing spondylitis patients. Ankylosing spondylitis blood seemed to carry a telltale TCR beta motif made of several highly homologous variants. Clones linked with disease were CD8+ and fairly uncommon in the peripheral blood.

This clonotype occurred a few times. Its antigen is unknown. The germline V gene has CDR1 KGHSY and CDR2 FQNENV. The CDR3 spans 11 residues. Between the trimmed V and J ends, which lost 6 bases and 7 bases, there was a span of 10 bases. Making the TCR beta libraries involved quantitative 5'-RACE with molecular barcodes. Using its own MiXCR run on the 5' RACE reads, TCRdb lists one record per CDR3 protein. In the table there are about 200,000 distinct CDR3 sequences, roughly 13% of which are singletons. This rearrangement joins TRBV16 to TRBJ2-7; TRBD1 is a possible D gene (6 bases). The receptor comes from a male donor with ankylosing spondylitis or in good health (not recorded which). What was sequenced was blood, either unsorted or a sorted T cell fraction (not recorded which). CDR3 DNA: TGTGCCAGCAGACTCGGGACAGAGCAGTACTTC. This translates into CASRLGTEQYF.